This T cell receptor (beta chain) was captured by sequencing in a study of human T cells and chemical hapten exposure. This clonotype was seen at least ten times. Specified time point: patch test 1, 2 weeks after DPC sensitization. This sample's treatment: therapeutic diphenylcyclopropenone sensitization with weekly scalp DPC. Using its own MiXCR run on the RACE reads, TCRdb lists one record per CDR3 protein. Among some 400,000 distinct CDR3 sequences listed, 4.8% were seen once. V was clipped by 2 bases and J by 4 bases, with 7 bases between them. Germline V gene lookup returns CDR1 MNHEY and CDR2 SVGAGI. CDR3 length: 13 residues.

This specimen was whole blood, taken in connection with sensitization to the hapten diphenylcyclopropenone (DPC). V and J are TRBV6-5 and TRBJ2-3; possibly TRBD1 for D (6 bases). This TCR came from a woman aged 45-59 years with alopecia areata. Some clones in this sample may be carry-over from other donors' samples. The DNA of the CDR3 is TGTGCCAGCAGTTACGGGGGCCCAGATACGCAGTATTTT. It translates to CASSYGGPDTQYF.